These 29 T cell receptor beta chains were sequenced from one sample in a study of PD-1 blockade in classical Hodgkin lymphoma. The time point denotes: cycle 4 day 1 (C4D1), after less than 7 weeks of nivolumab. In every patient, relapse followed autologous stem cell transplantation, while exposure to brentuximab vedotin differed. Negative magnetic selection isolated CD4+ T cells from thawed PBMCs. TCRdb keeps only in-frame clones here, not all; method: immunoSEQ multiplex PCR. The sample has around 25,000 clones, roughly 80% seen once; the top ten hold about 3.1%. The specimen was CD4+ T cells from blood, collected before the fourth cycle of nivolumab. Receptors originate from a human donor with classical Hodgkin lymphoma.

V gene TRBV7-3 combines with J gene TRBJ1-6, with D uncertain. V lost 3 bases and J 8 bases, leaving 11 bases between the germline ends. The CDR3 loop spans 14 amino acids. Germline assignment: CDR1 SGHTA and CDR2 FQGTGA. CDR3 sequence reads: CASSFQPRDSPLHF. CDR3 nucleotide sequence: TGTGCCAGCAGCTTCCAACCCCGGGATTCACCCCTCCACTTT. The full variable domain, with the rest looked up from reference TRBV7-3 and TRBJ1-6, is GAGVSQTPSNKVTEKGKYVELRCDPISGHTALYWYRQSLGQGPEFLIYFQGTGAADDSGLPNDRFFAVRPEGSVSTLKIQRTERGDSAVYLCASSFQPRDSPLHFGNGTRLTVT.

This rearrangement joins TRBV5-6 to TRBJ1-6; weak D call: TRBD1 (5 bases). CDR1 is SGHDT and CDR2 is YYEEEE in the germline V gene. Between the trimmed V and J ends, which lost 5 bases and 10 bases, there was a span of 22 bases. The CDR3 runs to 16 residues. The CDR3 here is CASRLGGLGVGSPLHF. For the CDR3, the DNA is TGTGCCAGCAGGTTAGGCGGACTGGGGGTCGGGTCACCCCTCCACTTT.

The chain is built from TRBV7-9 and TRBJ1-1; D perhaps matches TRBD1 (5 bases). Germline loops: CDR1 SEHNR, CDR2 FQNEAQ (reference sequence). Trimming shortened V by 5 bases and J by 5 bases, and 15 bases separated the two germline ends. This CDR3 has 14 residues. The CDR3 bases are TGTGCCAGCAGCCCAACGACTGGGGGGACTGAAGCTTTCTTT. Encoded protein: CASSPTTGGTEAFF.

In its sample, this clone was seen a few times. The J gene is TRBJ1-5, the V gene TRBV30, with D tentatively TRBD1 (5 bases). The CDR3 sequence is 13 residues long. Deletions cut 1 base from V and 6 bases from J, with 10 bases between. Germline lookup yields CDR1 GTSNPN and CDR2 SVGIG (reference sequence). The CDR3 region has the DNA TGTGCCTGGAGTGACAGGCCGGGTCAGCCCCAGCATTTT. Residues: CAWSDRPGQPQHF.

This clone showed up just a few times. J is TRBJ1-6 and V is TRBV18, with TRBD1 matching 8 bases. The germline CDR1 and CDR2 sequences are KGHSH and LQKENI. V lost 3 bases to trimming and J lost 9 bases; unmatched junction nucleotides: 4. The CDR3 sequence is 14 residues long. The CDR3, as DNA: TGTGCCAGCTCACCCCAGGGGGCCGGTTCACCCCTCCACTTT. Its protein is CASSPQGAGSPLHF. The full variable domain, its missing parts supplied by reference TRBV18 and TRBJ1-6, is NAGVMQNPRHLVRRRGQEARLRCSPMKGHSHVYWYRQLPEEGLKFMVYLQKENIIDESGMPKERFSAEFPKEGPSILRIQQVVRGDSAAYFCASSPQGAGSPLHFGNGTRLTVT.

The chain uses TRBV19 and TRBJ1-4; D is uncertain. This CDR3 is 13 amino acids long. V gave up 3 bases and J gave up 4 bases, with 6 bases separating them. The germline CDR1 and CDR2 sequences are LNHDA and SQIVND (reference sequence). The CDR3 is CASSMVLNEKLFF. The CDR3 DNA follows: TGTGCCAGTAGTATGGTGCTTAATGAAAAACTGTTTTTT.

The gene calls are TRBV7-9 and TRBJ2-7; 11 bases match TRBD1. V shed 4 bases, J shed 6 bases, and the junction held 5 bases outside the gene matches. The CDR3 length is 14 residues. From germline, CDR1 is SEHNR and CDR2 FQNEAQ (reference sequence). The CDR3 bases are TGTGCCAGCAGCTCGGGACAGGGGGATCCCGAGCAGTACTTC. Amino acids: CASSSGQGDPEQYF.

This rearrangement joins TRBV19 to TRBJ1-6, with a weak D call TRBD1 (5 bases). This CDR3 region has 15 residues. Germline assignment: CDR1 LNHDA and CDR2 SQIVND (reference sequence). The V and J ends lost 7 bases and 8 bases respectively, with 18 bases between them. CDR3 loop: CASKPPAGMDSPLHF. The CDR3, as DNA: TGTGCCAGTAAACCCCCGGCAGGGATGGATTCACCCCTCCACTTT. The whole variable domain, filled in from reference TRBV19 and TRBJ1-6, reads DGGITQSPKYLFRKEGQNVTLSCEQNLNHDAMYWYRQDPGQGLRLIYYSQIVNDFQKGDIAEGYSVSREKKESFPLTVTSAQKNPTAFYLCASKPPAGMDSPLHFGNGTRLTVT.

The chain carries TRBV11-1 and TRBJ2-5; tentative D call: TRBD2 (6 bases). CDR1 is SGHAT, CDR2 FQDESV, per germline (reference sequence). The CDR3 length is 15 residues. V shed 6 bases and J shed 1 base, with 15 bases lying between them. CDR3 in DNA: TGTGCCAGCAGTCAAACGACCGGGAGCCAAGAGACCCAGTACTTC. It encodes CASSQTTGSQETQYF.

This chain links TRBV4-1 with TRBJ2-7; TRBD2 agrees at 13 bases. This CDR3 is built from 15 residues. Per the germline V gene, CDR1 is MGHRA and CDR2 is YSYEKL. The V segment lost 1 base and the J segment 6 bases; nucleotides outside the gene matches: 3. CDR3: CASSQGGLAGFEQYF. The CDR3, as DNA: TGCGCCAGCAGCCAAGGGGGACTAGCGGGGTTCGAGCAGTACTTC.

This chain connects TRBV4-3 to TRBJ1-4; no firm D call. The V gene lost 5 bases and the J gene lost 0 bases, with 7 bases spanning the gap. Germline CDR1 reads LGHNA; CDR2 reads YSLEER. The CDR3 covers 14 residues. CDR3 sequence: CASSWRATNEKLFF. The CDR3 DNA sequence: TGCGCCAGCAGCTGGCGGGCAACTAATGAAAAACTGTTTTTT.

The chain couples TRBV5-3 to TRBJ2-4; 8 bases fit TRBD1. TRBV5-3 has ORF status, its function being uncertain. V was pared by 3 bases and J by 2 bases, with 10 bases of the junction left unmatched. This CDR3 spans 17 amino acids. DNA of the CDR3: TGTGCCAGAAGCTATGTCGGACAGGGTGGTACCAAAAACATTCAGTACTTC. Amino acids: CARSYVGQGGTKNIQYF.

J is TRBJ2-6 and V is TRBV28, with D uncertain. This CDR3 has 13 amino acids. Deletions cut 4 bases from V and 0 bases from J, with 1 base between. Germline V gene data show CDR1 as MDHEN and CDR2 as SYDVKM. The CDR3 DNA is TGTGCCAGCAGTTCCTCTGGGGCCAACGTCCTGACTTTC. It specifies CASSSSGANVLTF.

The CDR3 is CASGPRQGRAFF. CDR3 coding DNA: TGTGCCAGCGGGCCCCGGCAGGGGAGAGCTTTCTTT. The V gene is TRBV7-3, the J gene TRBJ1-1; a weak D match, TRBD1 (6 bases). The CDR3 is 12 residues long. The germline V gene encodes CDR1 SGHTA and CDR2 FQGTGA. With 8 bases removed from V and 10 bases from J, the gap between germline ends came to 17 bases.

The genes are TRBV7-9 and TRBJ2-5; 9 nucleotides agree with TRBD1. CDR3 length: 14 amino acids. The germline V gene encodes CDR1 SEHNR and CDR2 FQNEAQ (reference sequence). V dropped 5 bases and J dropped 4; count of bases not matched to a gene: 5. DNA of the CDR3: TGTGCCAGCAGCCGCGACAGGGGGGCAGAGACCCAGTACTTC. Its protein product is CASSRDRGAETQYF.

A word on this clone: The sample contains more than one DNA sequence encoding this CDR3. This chain joins TRBV7-2 and TRBJ1-5; D is unclear. Germline CDR1 is SGHTA and CDR2 is FQGNSA. The CDR3 loop spans 16 amino acids. Between the trimmed V and J ends, which lost 3 bases and 0 bases, there was a span of 12 bases. CDR3 amino acids: CASSFGDSHSNQPQHF. DNA for the CDR3: TGTGCCAGCAGCTTTGGAGATAGCCATAGCAATCAGCCCCAGCATTTT.

V is TRBV10-3 and J is TRBJ2-3, with TRBD2 matching over 8 bases. The CDR3 runs to 17 residues. Germline CDR1 reads ENHRY; CDR2 reads SYGVKD. The J segment lost 2 bases and the V segment lost 4 bases, leaving 11 bases of the junction unmatched. The CDR3 coding sequence is TGTGCCATCAGTGTCCGGGGACTAGGGGGACCCACAGATACGCAGTATTTT. As protein: CAISVRGLGGPTDTQYF.

This rearrangement joins TRBV7-1 to TRBJ1-1; 7 bases line up with TRBD1. TRBV7-1 is placed among ORFs of uncertain function. The V and J ends lost 4 bases and 4 bases, in that order; junction bases with no gene match: 3. The CDR3 is 13 residues long. CDR3 sequence: CASSLQGSTEAFF. The CDR3 nucleotides are TGTGCCAGCAGCTTACAGGGGAGCACTGAAGCTTTCTTT.

The sample holds a few counts of this clone. The same CDR3 arises from other DNA sequences in this sample as well. This chain uses TRBV29-1 with TRBJ1-2; weak D call: TRBD1 (6 bases). V lost 7 bases and J 2 bases, leaving 11 bases between the germline ends. This CDR3 contains 12 residues. Germline V CDR1 and CDR2: SQVTM, ANQGSEA. Written as DNA, the CDR3 is TGCAGCGCCGGCGGGGGCAACTATGGCTACACCTTC. Translated: CSAGGGNYGYTF.

The chain recombines TRBV11-2 with TRBJ2-7; the D gene could be TRBD1 or TRBD2 (5 bases each). The V end lost 0 bases, the J end lost 3 bases, and 12 bases lay between the germline ends. In germline, CDR1 is SGHAT, CDR2 FQNNGV. The CDR3 runs to 15 residues. CDR3 bases: TGTGCCAGCAGCTTAGATCGGGGCAGAGGCTACGAGCAGTACTTC. This encodes CASSLDRGRGYEQYF.

This chain uses TRBV7-9 with TRBJ1-1, with D perhaps TRBD1 (5 bases). CDR1 SEHNR and CDR2 FQNEAQ come from the germline V gene (reference sequence). Trimming stripped 4 bases from V and 9 bases from J, with 15 bases between. This CDR3 has 13 amino acids. The chain's CDR3 is CASSSSSGGKAFF. CDR3 sequence (DNA): TGTGCCAGCAGCTCGTCCTCCGGGGGGAAAGCTTTCTTT.

The chain recombines TRBV19 with TRBJ2-7, with 7 bases that match TRBD2. Germline V lookup: CDR1 LNHDA, CDR2 SQIVND (reference sequence). The CDR3 is made up of 13 amino acids. With V trimmed by 6 bases and J by 6 bases, 8 bases remained unmatched. The DNA of the CDR3 is TGTGCCAGTAGGCACGCGGGACTACTCGAGCAGTACTTC. This translates into CASRHAGLLEQYF.

V and J are TRBV6-6 and TRBJ1-3; D is perhaps TRBD1 (5 bases). Germline V lookup: CDR1 MNHNY, CDR2 SVGAGI (reference sequence). V lost 0 bases and J 2 bases, leaving 5 bases between the germline ends. CDR3 size: 14 residues. CDR3: CASSYSTAGNTIYF. The CDR3, as DNA: TGTGCCAGCAGTTACTCGACAGCTGGAAACACCATATATTTT.

This clone occurred a few times. The genes are TRBV2 and TRBJ1-5; D unresolved. The CDR3 is 14 residues long. CDR1 and CDR2 (germline): SNHLY, FYNNEI. V was clipped by 2 bases and J by 7 bases, with 12 bases between them. The CDR3 DNA reads as TGTGCCAGCAGTGAACAGGTGATGAGACAGCCCCAGCATTTT. It translates to CASSEQVMRQPQHF.

V usage is TRBV11-3 and J usage is TRBJ1-5; a weak D match, TRBD1 (5 bases). The length of the CDR3 is 14 residues. V lost 5 bases and J lost 7, with 15 bases in between. Germline loops: CDR1 SGHNT, CDR2 YENEEA. The CDR3 is CASSLPGSGQPQHF. The CDR3, as DNA: TGTGCCAGCAGCCTCCCCGGATCAGGGCAGCCCCAGCATTTT.

This clone was counted only a few times. V usage is TRBV18 and J usage is TRBJ1-5; D possibly corresponds to TRBD1 (6 bases). The CDR3 has 16 residues. Germline CDR1 reads KGHSH; CDR2 reads LQKENI. Deletions cut 6 bases from V and 0 bases from J, with 15 bases between. The CDR3 nucleotides are TGTGCCAGCTCTGATCAGGGGACGAATAGCAATCAGCCCCAGCATTTT. It codes for CASSDQGTNSNQPQHF.

This clone occurred once. The J gene is TRBJ1-5, the V gene TRBV5-8; no clear D. Trimming left V 1 base short and J 5 bases short, with 4 bases between. This CDR3 is 12 amino acids long. Germline V lookup: CDR1 SGHTS, CDR2 YDEGEE. CDR3 region: CASSLNDQPQHF. CDR3 DNA: TGTGCCAGCAGCTTGAATGATCAGCCCCAGCATTTT.

This chain joins TRBV28 and TRBJ1-2; a weak D match, TRBD1 (6 bases). V lost 6 bases and J 4 bases, leaving 15 bases between the germline ends. CDR1 and CDR2 (germline): MDHEN, SYDVKM. This CDR3 is built from 14 residues. This chain's CDR3 is CASSRTEVTYGYTF. CDR3 sequence (DNA): TGTGCCAGCAGCCGGACAGAGGTGACCTATGGCTACACCTTC.

This clone has only a few counts. The chain has TRBV7-3 and TRBJ2-7; 10 bases map to TRBD1. The CDR3 has 14 residues. With V trimmed by 5 bases and J by 3 bases, 4 bases remained unmatched. The V gene's germline CDR1 is SGHTA and CDR2 FQGTGA. CDR3 in amino acids: CASSPGTGVYEQYF. CDR3 bases: TGTGCCAGCAGCCCCGGGACAGGGGTCTACGAGCAGTACTTC.